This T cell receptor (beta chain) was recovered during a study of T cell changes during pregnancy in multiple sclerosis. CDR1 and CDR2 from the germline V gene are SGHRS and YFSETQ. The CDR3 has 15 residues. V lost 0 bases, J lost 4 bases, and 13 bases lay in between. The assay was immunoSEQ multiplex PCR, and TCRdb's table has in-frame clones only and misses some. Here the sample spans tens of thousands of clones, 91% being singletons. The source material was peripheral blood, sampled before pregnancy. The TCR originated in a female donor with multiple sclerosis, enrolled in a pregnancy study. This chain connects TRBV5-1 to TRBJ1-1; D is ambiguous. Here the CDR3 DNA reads TGCGCCAGCAGCTTGGAAGTTTCGGCAGGCACTGAAGCTTTCTTT. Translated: CASSLEVSAGTEAFF.